This T cell receptor beta chain came from a study of CD8+ T cells in alopecia areata. Broader study findings: Shared TCR sequences were less clear between patients than in mice, possibly partly from HLA diversity. Elevated clonality characterized lesional scalp relative to normal scalp, particularly in alopecia totalis/universalis.

The CDR3 has 14 residues. The V end lost 6 bases, the J end lost 0 bases, and 12 bases lay between the germline ends. The germline gives CDR1 MDHEN, CDR2 SYDVKM. Details on this clone: No antigen is known for it.

Extraction and reverse transcription of RNA yielded cDNA as the sequencing template. Measured with immunoSEQ multiplex PCR; TCRdb has only the in-frame clones, and not every one. The sample yields 95,000 to 120,000 clones, 55% to 75% seen once. The sequenced sample was CD8+ T cells sorted from blood. The chain combines TRBV28 with TRBJ2-7; TRBD1 is a possible D gene (5 bases). The clonotype was recovered from a human donor in good health. The CDR3 loop reads CASRVHRSSYEQYF. The CDR3 coding sequence is TGTGCCAGCAGAGTGCACAGGAGCTCCTACGAGCAGTACTTC.